One and the same sample provided the 17 T cell receptor beta chains below, sequenced in a study of OX40 agonist ivuxolimab in advanced cancers. The data were produced by immunoSEQ multiplex PCR, yet TCRdb's version contains in-frame clones alone and is incomplete. This table has under 55,000 clones, about 86% appearing once. The sample consisted of CD4+ or CD8+ T cells sorted from blood, taken in a trial of the OX40 agonist ivuxolimab. Every receptor here comes from an adult with an advanced solid tumor such as melanoma, head and neck, liver or kidney cancer.

This chain links TRBV10-3 with TRBJ1-1; possibly TRBD1 for D (5 bases). V lost 4 bases and J 3 bases, leaving 12 bases between the germline ends. The length of the CDR3 is 14 residues. The germline V gene has CDR1 ENHRY and CDR2 SYGVKD. The CDR3 loop reads CAISASGGDTEAFF. As DNA, the CDR3 is TGTGCCATCAGTGCTTCGGGGGGTGACACTGAAGCTTTCTTT.

The genes are TRBV10-1 and TRBJ2-5, with 8 positions matching TRBD1. The CDR3 is 13 amino acids. Germline loops: CDR1 WNHNN, CDR2 SYGVQD (reference sequence). Trimming cost V 10 bases and J 5 bases; bases outside gene matches: 9. The CDR3 loop reads CATTDRVGETQYF. As DNA, the CDR3 is TGCGCCACCACGGACAGGGTGGGGGAGACCCAGTACTTC.

The genes are TRBV10-1 and TRBJ1-6; no clear D. With 3 bases removed from V and 7 bases from J, the gap between germline ends came to 10 bases. The CDR3 length is 14 residues. The germline CDR1 and CDR2 sequences are WNHNN and SYGVQD (reference sequence). As DNA, the CDR3 is TGCGCCAGCAGTGACCGAATCGGGAATTCACCCCTCCACTTT. This gives the protein CASSDRIGNSPLHF.

With regard to this clone: The sample carries other DNA sequences with the same CDR3. The chain couples TRBV5-1 to TRBJ2-1; 8 bases fit TRBD1. The germline V gene encodes CDR1 SGHRS and CDR2 YFSETQ. The length of the CDR3 is 13 residues. V gave up 4 bases and J gave up 6 bases; unmatched junction bases: 3. CDR3 bases: TGCGCCAGCAGCCCTACAGGGGGCAATGAGCAGTTCTTC. Its translation is CASSPTGGNEQFF.

This chain joins TRBV18 and TRBJ1-4; tentative D call: TRBD1 (5 bases). V lost 1 base and J 8 bases, leaving 20 bases between the germline ends. The CDR3 loop spans 17 amino acids. Germline V gene data show CDR1 as KGHSH and CDR2 as LQKENI. CDR3 residues: CASSPHWVGDLWEKLFF. For the CDR3, the DNA is TGTGCCAGCTCACCACACTGGGTAGGGGATTTGTGGGAAAAACTGTTTTTT. The entire variable domain, with the rest obtained from reference TRBV18 and TRBJ1-4, is as follows: NAGVMQNPRHLVRRRGQEARLRCSPMKGHSHVYWYRQLPEEGLKFMVYLQKENIIDESGMPKERFSAEFPKEGPSILRIQQVVRGDSAAYFCASSPHWVGDLWEKLFFGSGTQLSVL.

The sample holds one count of this clone. V gene TRBV11-2 combines with J gene TRBJ2-2; D is perhaps TRBD1 (5 bases). Between the trimmed V and J ends, which lost 6 bases and 7 bases, there was a span of 18 bases. The length of the CDR3 is 15 residues. Per the germline V gene, CDR1 is SGHAT and CDR2 is FQNNGV. As DNA, the CDR3 is TGTGCCAGCAGACCGGGCCTAGGGGCTTACGGGGAGCTGTTTTTT. Translated: CASRPGLGAYGELFF.

The CDR3 is CASSVLAGYNEQFF. The CDR3 nucleotides are TGTGCCAGCAGTGTACTAGCGGGTTACAATGAGCAGTTCTTC. The chain uses TRBV2 and TRBJ2-1; 9 bases map to TRBD2. Germline V CDR1 and CDR2: SNHLY, FYNNEI. The CDR3 has 14 residues. V trimming: 4 bases; J trimming: 4 bases; junction bases outside the gene matches: 2.

The chain carries TRBV7-9 and TRBJ2-7, with D unclear. This CDR3 comprises 13 residues. The ends were cut back, 0 bases at V and 5 bases at J, with 8 bases in the middle. In germline, CDR1 is SEHNR, CDR2 FQNEAQ (reference sequence). DNA of the CDR3: TGTGCCAGCAGCTTAGCGGGTGGGGACGAGCAGTACTTC. It encodes CASSLAGGDEQYF. Together with reference TRBV7-9 and TRBJ2-7, the CDR3 gives the full variable domain: DTGVSQNPRHKITKRGQNVTFRCDPISEHNRLYWYRQTLGQGPEFLTYFQNEAQLEKSRLLSDRFSAERPKGSFSTLEIQRTEQGDSAMYLCASSLAGGDEQYFGPGTRLTVT.

This rearrangement joins TRBV10-2 to TRBJ2-2, with 11 bases that match TRBD2. Trimming at V came to 0 bases and at J to 4 bases, leaving 10 bases not matched to a gene. The CDR3 extends over 19 amino acids. The germline CDR1 and CDR2 sequences are WSHSY and SAAADI. In nucleotides, the CDR3 is TGCGCCAGCAGTGAGTCTGGGGTAGCGGGGGGGGCCGGCACCGGGGAGCTGTTTTTT. Its protein is CASSESGVAGGAGTGELFF.

J is TRBJ1-5 and V is TRBV27; D may be TRBD1 (5 bases). This CDR3 has 15 residues. The V and J ends lost 5 bases and 4 bases respectively, with 15 bases between them. Germline lookup yields CDR1 MNHEY and CDR2 SMNVEV (reference sequence). DNA of the CDR3: TGTGCCAGCAGTCCCGGGACGGAACTAAATCAGCCCCAGCATTTT. Protein product: CASSPGTELNQPQHF.

The chain has TRBV9 and TRBJ1-2; D is possibly TRBD1 (5 bases). V was clipped by 2 bases and J by 4 bases, with 9 bases between them. Germline V CDR1 and CDR2: SGDLS, YYNGEE. There are 13 residues in the CDR3. As DNA, the CDR3 is TGTGCCAGCAGCGTTGAGGGGAGCTATGGCTACACCTTC. Translation gives CASSVEGSYGYTF.

CDR3: CASSLLQDNSPLHF. In nucleotides, the CDR3 is TGTGCCAGCAGCTTGTTACAAGATAATTCACCCCTCCACTTT. The chain links TRBV5-6 to TRBJ1-6; D unresolved. There are 14 residues in the CDR3. V lost 1 base and J 5 bases, leaving 7 bases between the germline ends. Germline V gene lookup returns CDR1 SGHDT and CDR2 YYEEEE.

V and J are TRBV11-3 and TRBJ2-5, with 13 bases fitting TRBD2. The DNA end lines up better with TRBJ2-7; the J call may be wrong. This CDR3 is 14 amino acids long. Per the germline V gene, CDR1 is SGHNT and CDR2 is YENEEA. CDR3 protein: CASSPGLAGDEQYF. The CDR3 DNA is TGTGCCAGCAGCCCCGGACTAGCGGGGGACGAGCAGTACTTC.

CDR3 nucleotide sequence: TGCAGCGTCCGAGGGAGCTCCTACAATGAGCAGTTCTTC. It translates to CSVRGSSYNEQFF. The rearrangement links TRBV29-1 to TRBJ2-1, with D tentatively TRBD2 (5 bases). This CDR3 comprises 13 residues. V lost 6 bases and J lost 0, with 9 bases in between. CDR1 and CDR2 from the germline V gene are SQVTM and ANQGSEA.

In this sample, this clone is medium-sized. V usage is TRBV5-4 and J usage is TRBJ1-1; a possible D gene is TRBD1 (6 bases). The CDR3 is 12 residues long. With 2 bases removed from V and 9 bases from J, the gap between germline ends came to 11 bases. Germline CDR1 SGHNT, CDR2 YYREEE (reference sequence). As DNA, the CDR3 is TGTGCCAGCAGCTTTGGGGGCACGAAAGCTTTCTTT. It is translated as CASSFGGTKAFF.

The chain has TRBV5-5 and TRBJ1-2, with 7 bases aligning to TRBD1. Trimming removed 1 base from V and 4 bases from J; junction bases left unmatched: 4. Germline lookup yields CDR1 SGHKS and CDR2 YYEKEE (reference sequence). The CDR3 runs 14 residues. The CDR3 here is CASSLTGEAYGYTF. DNA for the CDR3: TGTGCCAGCAGCTTGACAGGGGAAGCCTATGGCTACACCTTC. The full variable domain, completed using reference TRBV5-5 and TRBJ1-2, is DAGVTQSPTHLIKTRGQQVTLRCSPISGHKSVSWYQQVLGQGPQFIFQYYEKEERGRGNFPDRFSARQFPNYSSELNVNALLLGDSALYLCASSLTGEAYGYTFGSGTRLTVV.

V usage is TRBV6-7 and J usage is TRBJ1-1, with TRBD1 matching 8 bases. TRBV6-7 is designated an ORF whose function remains uncertain. The V gene end was trimmed by 11 bases and the J gene end by 5 bases; junction bases not matched to a gene: 13. The CDR3 has 14 residues. CDR3: CAGAIGQGSTEAFF. CDR3 bases: TGTGCCGGGGCGATAGGACAGGGATCAACTGAAGCTTTCTTT.